This T cell receptor beta chain appears in the sequencing data of a study of response to subunit inactivated influenza vaccine. This clonotype was counted many times. Trimming took 0 bases from V and 0 from J, leaving 7 bases between them. CDR1 is SGHRS, CDR2 YFSETQ, per germline. CDR3 size: 14 residues. TCRdb re-called the RT-PCR reads with MiXCR, one entry per CDR3 protein. The sample carries about 530,000 distinct CDR3 sequences, 13% recorded once. This TCR came from a man aged 45 to 65 who received an inactivated influenza vaccine. J is TRBJ2-7 and V is TRBV5-1, with D uncertain. This sample comprised PBMCs from blood, obtained roughly 46 days after vaccination. This CDR3 reads CASSLGFGSYEQYF. In DNA, the CDR3 is TGCGCCAGCAGCTTGGGCTTTGGCTCCTACGAGCAGTACTTC.